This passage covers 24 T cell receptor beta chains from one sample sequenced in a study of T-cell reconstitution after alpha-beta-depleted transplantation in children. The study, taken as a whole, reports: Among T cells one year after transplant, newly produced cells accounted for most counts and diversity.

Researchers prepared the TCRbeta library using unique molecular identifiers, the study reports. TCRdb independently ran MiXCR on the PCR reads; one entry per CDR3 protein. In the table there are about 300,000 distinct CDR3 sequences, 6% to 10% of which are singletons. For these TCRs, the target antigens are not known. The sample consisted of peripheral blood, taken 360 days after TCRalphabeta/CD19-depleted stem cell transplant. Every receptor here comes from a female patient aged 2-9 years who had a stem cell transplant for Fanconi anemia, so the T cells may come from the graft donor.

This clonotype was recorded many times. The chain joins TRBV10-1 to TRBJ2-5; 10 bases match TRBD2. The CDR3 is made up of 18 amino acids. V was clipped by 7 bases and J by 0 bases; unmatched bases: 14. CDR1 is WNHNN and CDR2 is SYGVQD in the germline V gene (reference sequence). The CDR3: CASTERTSGPDHQETQYF. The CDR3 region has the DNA TGCGCCAGCACCGAGAGGACTAGCGGTCCCGATCACCAAGAGACCCAGTACTTC.

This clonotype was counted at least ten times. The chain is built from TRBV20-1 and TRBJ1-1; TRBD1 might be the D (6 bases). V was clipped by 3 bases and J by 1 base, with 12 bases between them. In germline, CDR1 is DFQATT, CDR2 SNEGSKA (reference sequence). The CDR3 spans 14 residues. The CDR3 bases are TGCAGTGCTAGGCAGACAGGAGGGAACACTGAAGCTTTCTTT. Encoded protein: CSARQTGGNTEAFF.

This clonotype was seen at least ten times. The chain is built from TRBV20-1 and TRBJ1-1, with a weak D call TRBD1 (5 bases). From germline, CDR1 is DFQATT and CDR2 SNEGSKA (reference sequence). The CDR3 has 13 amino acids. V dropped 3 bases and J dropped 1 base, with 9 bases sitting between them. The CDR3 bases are TGCAGTGCTAGTAGGGACCCGAACACTGAAGCTTTCTTT. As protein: CSASRDPNTEAFF.

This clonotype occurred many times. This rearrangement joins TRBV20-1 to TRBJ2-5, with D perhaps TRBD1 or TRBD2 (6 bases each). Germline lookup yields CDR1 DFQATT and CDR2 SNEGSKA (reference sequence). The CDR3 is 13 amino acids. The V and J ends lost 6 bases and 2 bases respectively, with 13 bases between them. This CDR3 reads CSATPGAQETQYF. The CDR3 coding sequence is TGCAGTGCGACACCGGGGGCACAAGAGACCCAGTACTTC.

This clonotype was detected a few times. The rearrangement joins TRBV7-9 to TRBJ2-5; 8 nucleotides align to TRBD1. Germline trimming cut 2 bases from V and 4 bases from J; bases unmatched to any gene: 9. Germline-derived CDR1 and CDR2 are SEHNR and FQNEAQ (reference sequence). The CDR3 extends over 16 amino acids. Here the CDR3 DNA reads TGTGCCAGCAGCTTACCGAGACAGGGGTCCGGAGAGACCCAGTACTTC. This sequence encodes CASSLPRQGSGETQYF.

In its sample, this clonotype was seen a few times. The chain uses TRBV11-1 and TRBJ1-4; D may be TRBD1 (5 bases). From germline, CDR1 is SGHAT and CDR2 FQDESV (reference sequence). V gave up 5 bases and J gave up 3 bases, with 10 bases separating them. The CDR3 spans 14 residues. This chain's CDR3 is CASSPGTPNEKLFF. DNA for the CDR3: TGTGCCAGCAGCCCAGGGACGCCTAATGAAAAACTGTTTTTT.

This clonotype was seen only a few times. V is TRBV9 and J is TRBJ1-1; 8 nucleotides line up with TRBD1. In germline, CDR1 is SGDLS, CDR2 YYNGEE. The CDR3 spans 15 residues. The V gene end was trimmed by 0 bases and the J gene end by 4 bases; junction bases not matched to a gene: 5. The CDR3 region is CASSVAGTGGTEAFF. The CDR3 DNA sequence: TGTGCCAGCAGCGTAGCTGGGACAGGTGGCACTGAAGCTTTCTTT.

In nucleotides, the CDR3 is TGTGCCAGCAGGGGAATTTACAGCCTGAACACTGAAGCTTTCTTT. Protein product: CASRGIYSLNTEAFF. The V call is TRBV6-1, the J call TRBJ1-1; D gene ambiguous. Germline V gene lookup returns CDR1 MNHNS and CDR2 SASEGT. The CDR3 runs 15 residues. V was shortened by 6 bases and J by 0 bases, with 14 bases between the two germline ends.

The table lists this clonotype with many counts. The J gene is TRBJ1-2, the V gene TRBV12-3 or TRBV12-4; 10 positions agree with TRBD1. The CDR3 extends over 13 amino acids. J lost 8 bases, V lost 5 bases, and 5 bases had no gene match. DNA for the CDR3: TGTGCCAGCAGTACGGGACAGGGGACCGGCTACACCTTC. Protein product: CASSTGQGTGYTF.

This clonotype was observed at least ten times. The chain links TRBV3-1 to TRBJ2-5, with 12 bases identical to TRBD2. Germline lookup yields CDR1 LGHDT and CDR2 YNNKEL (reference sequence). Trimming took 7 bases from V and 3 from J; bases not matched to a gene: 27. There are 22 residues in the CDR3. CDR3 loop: CASNPRCRGQKTGLAGKETQYF. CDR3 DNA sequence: TGTGCCAGCAACCCGAGGTGTAGGGGACAAAAAACTGGACTAGCGGGAAAAGAGACCCAGTACTTC.

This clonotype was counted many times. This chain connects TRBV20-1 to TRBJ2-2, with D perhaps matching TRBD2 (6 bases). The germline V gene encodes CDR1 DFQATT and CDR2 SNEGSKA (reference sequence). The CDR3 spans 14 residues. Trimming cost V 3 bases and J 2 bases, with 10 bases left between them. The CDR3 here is CSARPGRNTGELFF. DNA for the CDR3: TGCAGTGCTAGGCCCGGGAGAAACACCGGGGAGCTGTTTTTT.

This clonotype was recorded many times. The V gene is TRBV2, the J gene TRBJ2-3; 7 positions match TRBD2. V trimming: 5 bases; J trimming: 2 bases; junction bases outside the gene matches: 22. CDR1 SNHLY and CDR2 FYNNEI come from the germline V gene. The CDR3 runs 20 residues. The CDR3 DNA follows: TGTGCCAGCAGTCCAGGGAGCGTCCAGCGGGGATCGGCTTACACAGATACGCAGTATTTT. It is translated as CASSPGSVQRGSAYTDTQYF.

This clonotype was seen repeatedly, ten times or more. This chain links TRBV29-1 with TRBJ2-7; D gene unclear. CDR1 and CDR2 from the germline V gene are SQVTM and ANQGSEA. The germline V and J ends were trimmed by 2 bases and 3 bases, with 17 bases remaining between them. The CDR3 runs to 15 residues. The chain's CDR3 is CSVEIETPNSYEQYF. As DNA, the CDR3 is TGCAGCGTTGAAATTGAAACACCCAATAGCTACGAGCAGTACTTC.

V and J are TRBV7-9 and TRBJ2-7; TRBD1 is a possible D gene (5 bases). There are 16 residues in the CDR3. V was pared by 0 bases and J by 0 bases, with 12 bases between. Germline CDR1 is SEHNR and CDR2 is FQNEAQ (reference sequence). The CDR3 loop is CASSLAWRQSSYEQYF. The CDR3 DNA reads TGTGCCAGCAGCTTAGCCTGGAGACAGAGCTCCTACGAGCAGTACTTC. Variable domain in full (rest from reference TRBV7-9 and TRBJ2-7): DTGVSQNPRHKITKRGQNVTFRCDPISEHNRLYWYRQTLGQGPEFLTYFQNEAQLEKSRLLSDRFSAERPKGSFSTLEIQRTEQGDSAMYLCASSLAWRQSSYEQYFGPGTRLTVT.

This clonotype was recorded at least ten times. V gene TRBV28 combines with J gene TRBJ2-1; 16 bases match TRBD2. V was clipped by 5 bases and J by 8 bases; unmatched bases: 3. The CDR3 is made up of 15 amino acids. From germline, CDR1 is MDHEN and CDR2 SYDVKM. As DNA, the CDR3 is TGTGCCAGCAGTCCCGGGACTAGCGGGGGGGATGAGCAGTTCTTC. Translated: CASSPGTSGGDEQFF.

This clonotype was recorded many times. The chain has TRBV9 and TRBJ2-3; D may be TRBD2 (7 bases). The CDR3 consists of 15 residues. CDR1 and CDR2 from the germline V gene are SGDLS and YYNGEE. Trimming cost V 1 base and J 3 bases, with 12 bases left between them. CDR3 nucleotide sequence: TGTGCCAGCAGCGTAAACGGGGGGCTTACAGATACGCAGTATTTT. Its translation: CASSVNGGLTDTQYF.

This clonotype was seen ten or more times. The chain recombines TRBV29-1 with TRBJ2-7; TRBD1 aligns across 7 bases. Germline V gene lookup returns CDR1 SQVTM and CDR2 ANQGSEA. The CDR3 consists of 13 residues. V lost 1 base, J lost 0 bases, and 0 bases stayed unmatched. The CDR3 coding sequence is TGCAGCGTTGAAGCAGGGGGCTCCTACGAGCAGTACTTC. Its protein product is CSVEAGGSYEQYF.

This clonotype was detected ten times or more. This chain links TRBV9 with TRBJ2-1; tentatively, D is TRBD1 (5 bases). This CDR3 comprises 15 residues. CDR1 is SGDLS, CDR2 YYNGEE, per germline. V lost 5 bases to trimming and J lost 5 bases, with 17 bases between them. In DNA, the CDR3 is TGTGCCAGCAGATCCGTAGGGGAAGACAACAATGAGCAGTTCTTC. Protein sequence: CASRSVGEDNNEQFF.

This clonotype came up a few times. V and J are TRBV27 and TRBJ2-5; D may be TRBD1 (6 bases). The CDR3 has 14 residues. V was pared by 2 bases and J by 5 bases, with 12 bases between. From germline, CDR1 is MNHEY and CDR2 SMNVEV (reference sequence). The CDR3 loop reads CASSLQGRGETQYF. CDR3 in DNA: TGTGCCAGCAGTTTACAGGGAAGGGGGGAGACCCAGTACTTC.

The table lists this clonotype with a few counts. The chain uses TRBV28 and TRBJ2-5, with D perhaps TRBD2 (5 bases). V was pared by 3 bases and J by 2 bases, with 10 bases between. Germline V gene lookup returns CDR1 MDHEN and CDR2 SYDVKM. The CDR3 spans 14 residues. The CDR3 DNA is TGTGCCAGCAGTTTTTTTGGCGGGCAAGAGACCCAGTACTTC. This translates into CASSFFGGQETQYF.

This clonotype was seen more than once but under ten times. CDR3 loop: CASRGQGYYTEAFF. CDR3 DNA sequence: TGTGCCAGCAGGGGACAGGGATATTATACTGAAGCTTTCTTT. The rearrangement uses TRBV6-1 and TRBJ1-1; TRBD1 agrees at 9 bases. The J segment lost 5 bases and the V segment lost 6 bases, leaving 7 bases of the junction unmatched. Germline loops: CDR1 MNHNS, CDR2 SASEGT. The CDR3 totals 14 residues.

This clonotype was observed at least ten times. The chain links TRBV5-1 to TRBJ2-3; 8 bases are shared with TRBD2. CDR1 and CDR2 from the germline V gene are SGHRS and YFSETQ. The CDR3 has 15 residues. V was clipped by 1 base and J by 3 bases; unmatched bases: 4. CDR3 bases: TGCGCCAGCAGCTTGTGGGGACTAGTGACAGATACGCAGTATTTT. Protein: CASSLWGLVTDTQYF.

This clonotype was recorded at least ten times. CDR3: CASSFYREKKADTQYF. The CDR3 DNA follows: TGTGCCAGCAGCTTTTACCGGGAGAAAAAGGCAGATACGCAGTATTTT. The chain recombines TRBV11-2 with TRBJ2-3; maybe TRBD2 (6 bases). V lost 3 bases and J 4 bases, leaving 17 bases between the germline ends. The germline V gene has CDR1 SGHAT and CDR2 FQNNGV. This CDR3 region has 16 residues.

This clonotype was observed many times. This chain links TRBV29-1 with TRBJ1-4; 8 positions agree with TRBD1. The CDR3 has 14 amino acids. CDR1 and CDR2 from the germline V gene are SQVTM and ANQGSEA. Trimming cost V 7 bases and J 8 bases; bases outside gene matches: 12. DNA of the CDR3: TGCAGCGCTGCCCTGGACAGGGAAAGCGAAAAACTGTTTTTT. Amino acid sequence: CSAALDRESEKLFF.